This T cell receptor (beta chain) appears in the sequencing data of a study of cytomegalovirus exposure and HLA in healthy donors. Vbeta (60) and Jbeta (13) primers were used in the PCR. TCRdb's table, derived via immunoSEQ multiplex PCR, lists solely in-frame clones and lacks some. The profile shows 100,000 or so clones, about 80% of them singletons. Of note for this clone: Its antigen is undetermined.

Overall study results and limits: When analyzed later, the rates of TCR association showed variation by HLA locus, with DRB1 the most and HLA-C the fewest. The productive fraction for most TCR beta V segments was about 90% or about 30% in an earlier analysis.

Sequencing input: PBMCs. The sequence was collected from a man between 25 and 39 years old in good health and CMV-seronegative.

The CDR3 coding sequence is TGCAGCGTTGGGGATGCTAGCAGGGATACGCAGTATTTT. Translation gives CSVGDASRDTQYF. The chain is built from TRBV29-1 and TRBJ2-3, with D maybe TRBD2 (5 bases). Germline lookup yields CDR1 SQVTM and CDR2 ANQGSEA. This CDR3 comprises 13 residues. Trimming removed 4 bases from V and 6 bases from J, with 14 bases in between.